These T cell receptor beta chains were read from a single sample in a study of regulatory T cells in long-lasting Graves disease. TCRdb re-derived calls from the multiplex PCR reads in MiXCR, one entry per CDR3 protein. The table has about 610,000 distinct CDR3 sequences, around 15% seen once. The sample was also reused in another study, on T cells in Graves' hyperthyroidism and ophthalmopathy.

Sequencing used peripheral blood mononuclear cells (PBMCs), obtained at new diagnosis, from a patient treated with antithyroid drugs. These receptors were taken from a man between 18 and 29 years old with Graves disease. CDR3s include the opening cysteine and the closing phenylalanine or tryptophan. The D gene is left open where the match is weak. Clone sizes are given selectively: once, few, many, or a class where the clone is expanded.

J: TRBJ2-7
D: TRBD1
V: TRBV25-1
size: .
CDR3: CASSVVTGNEQYF
DNA: TGTGCCAGCAGTGTAGTGACAGGGAACGAGCAGTACTTC

J: TRBJ1-2
D: .
V: TRBV28
size: many
CDR3: CASSLQSGYTF
DNA: TGTGCCAGCAGTTTGCAGAGTGGCTACACCTTC

J: TRBJ1-5
D: .
V: TRBV24-1
size: few
CDR3: CATSAVGARPQHF
DNA: TGTGCCACCAGTGCGGTAGGGGCTCGGCCCCAGCATTTT

J: TRBJ2-2
D: .
V: TRBV5-1
size: .
CDR3: CASSLEAGFTGELFF
DNA: TGCGCCAGCAGCCTGGAGGCGGGATTCACCGGGGAGCTGTTTTTT

J: TRBJ1-1
D: .
V: TRBV11-1
size: many
CDR3: CASSLNLGGTEAFF
DNA: TGTGCCAGCAGCTTAAACCTGGGGGGGACTGAAGCTTTCTTT

J: TRBJ2-3
D: .
V: TRBV28
size: many
CDR3: CASGYLLAELYDTQYF
DNA: TGTGCCAGCGGATACTTACTAGCCGAGCTATACGATACGCAGTATTTT

J: TRBJ1-2
D: TRBD1
V: TRBV2
size: many
CDR3: CASSRTGGHNYGYTF
DNA: TGTGCCAGCAGTAGAACAGGGGGGCACAACTATGGCTACACCTTC

J: TRBJ2-3
D: TRBD1
V: TRBV6-1
size: .
CDR3: CASSIQGVSTDTQYF
DNA: TGTGCCAGCAGCATACAGGGGGTTTCCACAGATACGCAGTATTTT

J: TRBJ2-4
D: .
V: TRBV20-1
size: many
CDR3: CSARLVVLENIQYF
DNA: TGCAGTGCTAGATTAGTTGTGCTAGAAAACATTCAGTACTTC

J: TRBJ2-7
D: TRBD1
V: TRBV9
size: .
CDR3: CASSVGDRPVVYEQYF
DNA: TGTGCCAGCAGCGTAGGGGACAGGCCTGTAGTCTACGAGCAGTACTTC

J: TRBJ2-3
D: TRBD2
V: TRBV20-1
size: .
CDR3: CSARWALAGVTDTQYF
DNA: TGCAGTGCCCGCTGGGCGCTAGCGGGAGTCACAGATACGCAGTATTTT

J: TRBJ2-2
D: TRBD2
V: TRBV5-6
size: .
CDR3: CASSPGLAGGNTGELFF
DNA: TGTGCCAGCAGCCCCGGACTAGCGGGAGGCAACACCGGGGAGCTGTTTTTT

J: TRBJ2-2
D: TRBD1
V: TRBV20-1
size: .
CDR3: CSARAQDRGLYTGELFF
DNA: TGCAGTGCTAGAGCCCAAGACAGGGGGCTGTACACCGGGGAGCTGTTTTTT

J: TRBJ2-2
D: TRBD2
V: TRBV28
size: many
CDR3: CASSPPGLAGDTGELFF
DNA: TGTGCCAGCAGTCCCCCCGGACTAGCGGGGGACACCGGGGAGCTGTTTTTT

J: TRBJ1-2
D: .
V: TRBV6-4
size: few
CDR3: CASSDSMGYSGYTF
DNA: TGTGCCAGCAGTGACTCGATGGGGTACAGTGGCTACACCTTC

J: TRBJ2-1
D: .
V: TRBV20-1
size: .
CDR3: CSAIGTVMNNEQFF
DNA: TGCAGTGCTATTGGGACTGTGATGAACAATGAGCAGTTCTTC

J: TRBJ2-1
D: TRBD2
V: TRBV5-1
size: many
CDR3: CASSSSRTSGRAWDNEQFF
DNA: TGCGCCAGCAGCTCTAGTCGGACTAGCGGGAGGGCCTGGGACAATGAGCAGTTCTTC

J: TRBJ2-2
D: TRBD2
V: TRBV20-1
size: .
CDR3: CSASLASGKGTGELFF
DNA: TGCAGTGCTAGTCTGGCTAGCGGGAAGGGCACCGGGGAGCTGTTTTTT

J: TRBJ1-1
D: TRBD1
V: TRBV3-1
size: many
CDR3: CASRQGKNTEAFF
DNA: TGTGCCAGCAGACAGGGGAAGAACACTGAAGCTTTCTTT

J: TRBJ2-1
D: .
V: TRBV29-1
size: many
CDR3: CSVGQGNNNEQFF
DNA: TGCAGCGTTGGGCAGGGAAACAACAATGAGCAGTTCTTC

J: TRBJ2-7
D: TRBD2
V: TRBV7-9
size: many
CDR3: CASSPTSGNEQYF
DNA: TGTGCCAGCAGCCCTACTAGCGGCAACGAGCAGTACTTC

J: TRBJ2-7
D: .
V: TRBV4-1
size: .
CDR3: CASSRSGGTSSYEQYF
DNA: TGCGCCAGCAGCCGGTCGGGCGGGACGAGCTCCTACGAGCAGTACTTC

J: TRBJ2-7
D: TRBD2
V: TRBV9
size: .
CDR3: CASSVSGTSGSLNEQYF
DNA: TGTGCCAGCAGCGTATCCGGGACTAGCGGGAGTCTCAACGAGCAGTACTTC

J: TRBJ1-3
D: .
V: TRBV6-5
size: .
CDR3: CASSYSASGNTIYF
DNA: TGTGCCAGCAGTTACTCAGCCTCTGGAAACACCATATATTTT

J: TRBJ2-7
D: .
V: TRBV7-6
size: many
CDR3: CASSLGSGLRTEQYF
DNA: TGTGCCAGCAGCTTAGGGTCTGGGCTTAGAACCGAGCAGTACTTC

J: TRBJ2-5
D: .
V: TRBV4-1
size: few
CDR3: CASSQDTGRGQETQYF
DNA: TGCGCCAGCAGCCAAGATACGGGGAGAGGTCAAGAGACCCAGTACTTC

J: TRBJ2-7
D: TRBD2
V: TRBV5-1
size: .
CDR3: CASSGVASGIHEQYF
DNA: TGCGCCAGCAGCGGGGTGGCTAGCGGTATACACGAGCAGTACTTC

J: TRBJ1-1
D: TRBD1
V: TRBV30
size: once
CDR3: CAGQGQGGTEAFF
DNA: TGTGCCGGACAGGGGCAGGGTGGCACTGAAGCTTTCTTT

J: TRBJ2-5
D: TRBD2
V: TRBV12-3/TRBV12-4
size: many
CDR3: CASSPTSGGKETQYF
DNA: TGTGCCAGCAGCCCGACTAGCGGGGGCAAAGAGACCCAGTACTTC

J: TRBJ2-7
D: TRBD1
V: TRBV6-2/TRBV6-3
size: many
CDR3: CASSSWTGRNEQYF
DNA: TGTGCCAGCAGTTCCTGGACAGGGCGGAACGAGCAGTACTTC

J: TRBJ2-2
D: TRBD2
V: TRBV30
size: .
CDR3: CALEGGSGRAEATGELFF
DNA: TGTGCTTTGGAGGGTGGTAGCGGGAGGGCCGAGGCGACCGGGGAGCTGTTTTTT

J: TRBJ2-7
D: TRBD1
V: TRBV28
size: many
CDR3: CASSVPGTGAYEQYF
DNA: TGTGCCAGCAGTGTTCCCGGGACAGGGGCCTACGAGCAGTACTTC

J: TRBJ1-5
D: .
V: TRBV7-9
size: .
CDR3: CASSLGPRSNQPQHF
DNA: TGTGCCAGCAGCTTAGGGCCGAGAAGCAATCAGCCCCAGCATTTT

J: TRBJ2-1
D: TRBD2
V: TRBV10-3
size: .
CDR3: CAISRSGRPNEQFF
DNA: TGTGCCATCAGCCGTAGCGGGAGGCCGAATGAGCAGTTCTTC

J: TRBJ1-6
D: .
V: TRBV29-1
size: few
CDR3: CSVEPSSGLNSPLHF
DNA: TGCAGCGTTGAACCTTCATCAGGTCTCAACTCACCCCTCCACTTT

J: TRBJ1-1
D: .
V: TRBV5-6
size: .
CDR3: CASSLRATEAFF
DNA: TGTGCCAGCAGCTTGAGGGCCACTGAAGCTTTCTTT

J: TRBJ2-2
D: .
V: TRBV6-1
size: .
CDR3: CATRGRVTGELFF
DNA: TGTGCCACCCGGGGACGAGTCACCGGGGAGCTGTTTTTT